This T cell receptor (beta chain) was found in a study of T cell responses to AZD1222 COVID-19 vaccine. Overall study results and limits: Donors in the cohort were predominantly white British and more often female, and clonal diversity was possibly underestimated.

On this clone itself: Its specificity is not known.

Generated by immunoSEQ multiplex PCR, the TCRdb table keeps only in-frame clones and is missing some. This sample has roughly 120,000 clones, with 89% found just once. This receptor was identified in an adult in good health. This specimen was peripheral blood, taken on day 0 of AZD1222 vaccination.

CDR3 DNA sequence: TGCGCCAGCAGCTTGGTGGTTTCGCCCTACGAGCAGTACTTC. This translates into CASSLVVSPYEQYF. V gene TRBV5-1 combines with J gene TRBJ2-7; D gene uncertain. Looked up from germline, CDR1 is SGHRS and CDR2 is YFSETQ. The CDR3 runs to 14 residues. V was shortened by 0 bases and J by 2 bases, with 9 bases between the two germline ends.